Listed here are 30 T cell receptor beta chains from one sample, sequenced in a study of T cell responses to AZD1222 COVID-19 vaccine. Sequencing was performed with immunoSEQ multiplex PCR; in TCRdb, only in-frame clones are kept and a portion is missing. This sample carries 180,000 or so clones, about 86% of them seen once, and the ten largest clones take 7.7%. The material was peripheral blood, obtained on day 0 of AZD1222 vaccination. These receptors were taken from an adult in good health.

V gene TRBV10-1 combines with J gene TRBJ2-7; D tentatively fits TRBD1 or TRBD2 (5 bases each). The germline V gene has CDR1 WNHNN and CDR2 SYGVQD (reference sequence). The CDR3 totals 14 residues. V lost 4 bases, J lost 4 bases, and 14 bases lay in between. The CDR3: CASSGDHSGYEQYF. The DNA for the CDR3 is TGCGCCAGCAGTGGGGACCACTCTGGGTACGAGCAGTACTTC.

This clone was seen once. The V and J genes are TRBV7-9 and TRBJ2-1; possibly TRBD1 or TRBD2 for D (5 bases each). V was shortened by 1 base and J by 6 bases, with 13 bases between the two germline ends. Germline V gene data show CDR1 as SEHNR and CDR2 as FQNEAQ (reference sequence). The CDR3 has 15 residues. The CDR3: CASSLGDAESNEQFF. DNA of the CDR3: TGTGCCAGCAGCTTAGGGGACGCGGAAAGCAATGAGCAGTTCTTC.

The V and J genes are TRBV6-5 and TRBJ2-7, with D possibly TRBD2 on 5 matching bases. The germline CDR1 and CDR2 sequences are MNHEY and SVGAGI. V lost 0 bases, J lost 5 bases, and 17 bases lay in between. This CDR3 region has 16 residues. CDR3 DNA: TGTGCCAGCAGTTACTCAACTACCCCGGGAACCAACGAGCAGTACTTC. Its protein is CASSYSTTPGTNEQYF.

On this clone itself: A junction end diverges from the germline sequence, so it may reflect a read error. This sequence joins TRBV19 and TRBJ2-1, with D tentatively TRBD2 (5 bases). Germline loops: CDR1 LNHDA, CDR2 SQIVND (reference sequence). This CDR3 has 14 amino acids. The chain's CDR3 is CASMRAGSYNGQFF. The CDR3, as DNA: TGTGCCAGTATGAGGGCCGGCTCCTACAATGGGCAGTTCTTC.

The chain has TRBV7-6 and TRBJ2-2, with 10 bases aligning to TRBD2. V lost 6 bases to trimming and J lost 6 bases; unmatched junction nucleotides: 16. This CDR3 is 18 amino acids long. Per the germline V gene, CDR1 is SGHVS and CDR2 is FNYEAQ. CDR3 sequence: CASSREGRGLAGAGELFF. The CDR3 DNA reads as TGTGCCAGCAGTCGAGAGGGGCGTGGGCTAGCGGGGGCCGGGGAGCTGTTTTTT. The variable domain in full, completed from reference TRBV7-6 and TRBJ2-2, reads GAGVSQSPRYKVTKRGQDVALRCDPISGHVSLYWYRQALGQGPEFLTYFNYEAQQDKSGLPNDRFSAERPEGSISTLTIQRTEQRDSAMYRCASSREGRGLAGAGELFFGEGSRLTVL.

This CDR3 reads CASSQVGLNYGYTF. The DNA of the CDR3 is TGTGCCAGCAGCCAAGTAGGCCTCAACTATGGCTACACCTTC. The V gene is TRBV4-2, the J gene TRBJ1-2; no reliable D call. V dropped 1 base and J dropped 2 bases, with 8 bases sitting between them. The germline V gene has CDR1 LGHNA and CDR2 YNFKEQ. This CDR3 region has 14 residues.

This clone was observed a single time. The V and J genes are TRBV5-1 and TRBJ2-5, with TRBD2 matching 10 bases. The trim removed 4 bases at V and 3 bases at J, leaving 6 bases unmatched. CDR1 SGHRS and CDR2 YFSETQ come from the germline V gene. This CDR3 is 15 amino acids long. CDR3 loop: CASSVAGGEEETQYF. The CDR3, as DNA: TGCGCCAGCAGCGTAGCGGGGGGAGAGGAAGAGACCCAGTACTTC.

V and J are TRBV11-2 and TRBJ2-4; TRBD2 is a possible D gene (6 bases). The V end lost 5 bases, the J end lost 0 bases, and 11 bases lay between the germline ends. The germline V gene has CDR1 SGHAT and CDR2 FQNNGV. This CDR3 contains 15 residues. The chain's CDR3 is CASSSSGQAKNIQYF. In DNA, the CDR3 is TGTGCCAGCAGCAGTAGCGGTCAAGCCAAAAACATTCAGTACTTC. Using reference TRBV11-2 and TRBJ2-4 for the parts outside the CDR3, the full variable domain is EAGVAQSPRYKIIEKRQSVAFWCNPISGHATLYWYQQILGQGPKLLIQFQNNGVVDDSQLPKDRFSAERLKGVDSTLKIQPAKLEDSAVYLCASSSSGQAKNIQYFGAGTRLSVL.

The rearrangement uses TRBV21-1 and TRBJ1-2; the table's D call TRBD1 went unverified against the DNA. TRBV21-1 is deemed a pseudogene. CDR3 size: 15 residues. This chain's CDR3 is CASSKGRTGGVGYTF. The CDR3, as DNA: TGTGCCAGCAGCAAAGGACGGACAGGGGGCGTCGGCTACACCTTC.

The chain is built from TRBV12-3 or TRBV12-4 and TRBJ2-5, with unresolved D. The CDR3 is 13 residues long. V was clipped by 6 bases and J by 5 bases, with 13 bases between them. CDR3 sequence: CASSSRPGETQYF. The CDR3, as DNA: TGTGCCAGCAGCTCCCGTCCTGGGGAGACCCAGTACTTC.

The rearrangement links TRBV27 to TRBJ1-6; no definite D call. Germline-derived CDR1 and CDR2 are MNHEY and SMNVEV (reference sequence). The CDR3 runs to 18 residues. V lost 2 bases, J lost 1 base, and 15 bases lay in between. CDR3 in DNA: TGTGCCAGCAGTTTACGTCCGGGAACCGTATCCTATAATTCACCCCTCCACTTT. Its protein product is CASSLRPGTVSYNSPLHF.

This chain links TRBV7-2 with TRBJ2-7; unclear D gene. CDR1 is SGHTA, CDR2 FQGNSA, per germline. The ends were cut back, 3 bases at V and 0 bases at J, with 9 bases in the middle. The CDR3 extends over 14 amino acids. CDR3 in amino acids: CASSLDGLSYEQYF. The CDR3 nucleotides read TGTGCCAGCAGCTTGGACGGTCTCTCCTACGAGCAGTACTTC.

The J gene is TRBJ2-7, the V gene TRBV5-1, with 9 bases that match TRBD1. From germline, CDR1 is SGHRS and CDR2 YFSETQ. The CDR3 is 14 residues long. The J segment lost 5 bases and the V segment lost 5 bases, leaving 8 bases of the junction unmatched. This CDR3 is CASSSGTGLDEQYF. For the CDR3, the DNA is TGCGCCAGCAGTTCCGGGACAGGGCTGGACGAGCAGTACTTC.

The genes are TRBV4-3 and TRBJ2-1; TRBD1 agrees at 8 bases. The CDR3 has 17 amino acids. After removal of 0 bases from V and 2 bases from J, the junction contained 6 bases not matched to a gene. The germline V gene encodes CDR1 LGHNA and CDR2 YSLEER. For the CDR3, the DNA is TGCGCCAGCAGCCAAGATTTCACAGGGGGAACCTACAATGAGCAGTTCTTC. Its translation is CASSQDFTGGTYNEQFF.

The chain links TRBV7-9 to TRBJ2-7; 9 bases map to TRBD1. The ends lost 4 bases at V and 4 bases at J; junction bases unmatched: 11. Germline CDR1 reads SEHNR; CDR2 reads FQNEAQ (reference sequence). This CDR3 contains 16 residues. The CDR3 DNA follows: TGTGCCAGCAGCTCCGCCGGGACAGGGATGGTGTACGAGCAGTACTTC. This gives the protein CASSSAGTGMVYEQYF.

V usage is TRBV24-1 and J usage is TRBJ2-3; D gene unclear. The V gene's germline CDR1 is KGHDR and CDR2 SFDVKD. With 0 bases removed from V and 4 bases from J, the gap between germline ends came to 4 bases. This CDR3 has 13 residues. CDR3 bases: TGTGCCACCAGTGATTTGAGGGCAGATACGCAGTATTTT. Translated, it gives CATSDLRADTQYF.

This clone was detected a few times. In nucleotides, the CDR3 is TGTGCCAGCAGCCAAGATCTCGGCAGCAATCAGCCCCAGCATTTT. Protein: CASSQDLGSNQPQHF. The chain recombines TRBV3-1 (or the pseudogene TRBV3-2) with TRBJ1-5, with D unclear. Germline CDR1 reads LGHDT; CDR2 reads YNNKEL (reference sequence). This CDR3 spans 15 amino acids. Trimming stripped 0 bases from V and 1 base from J, with 7 bases between.

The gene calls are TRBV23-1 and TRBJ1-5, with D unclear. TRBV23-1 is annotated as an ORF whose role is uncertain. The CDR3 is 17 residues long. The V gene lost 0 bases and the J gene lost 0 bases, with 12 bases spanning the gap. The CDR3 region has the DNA TGCGCCAGCAGTCAATCGAGATTCCGCGATAGCAATCAGCCCCAGCATTTT. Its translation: CASSQSRFRDSNQPQHF.

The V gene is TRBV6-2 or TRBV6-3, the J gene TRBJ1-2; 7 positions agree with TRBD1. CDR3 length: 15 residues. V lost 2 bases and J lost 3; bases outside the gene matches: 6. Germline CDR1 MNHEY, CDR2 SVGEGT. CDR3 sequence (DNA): TGTGCCAGCAGTTACCGGGACAGCACTTACTATGGCTACACCTTC. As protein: CASSYRDSTYYGYTF.

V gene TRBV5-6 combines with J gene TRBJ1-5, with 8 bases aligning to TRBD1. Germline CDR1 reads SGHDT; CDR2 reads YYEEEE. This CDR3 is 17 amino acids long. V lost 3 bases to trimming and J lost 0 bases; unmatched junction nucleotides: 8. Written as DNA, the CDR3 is TGTGCCAGCAGCTCGGACAGGGTAAGGAATAGCAATCAGCCCCAGCATTTT. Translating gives CASSSDRVRNSNQPQHF. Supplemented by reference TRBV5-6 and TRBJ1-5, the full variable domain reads DAGVTQSPTHLIKTRGQQVTLRCSPKSGHDTVSWYQQALGQGPQFIFQYYEEEERQRGNFPDRFSGHQFPNYSSELNVNALLLGDSALYLCASSSDRVRNSNQPQHFGDGTRLSIL.

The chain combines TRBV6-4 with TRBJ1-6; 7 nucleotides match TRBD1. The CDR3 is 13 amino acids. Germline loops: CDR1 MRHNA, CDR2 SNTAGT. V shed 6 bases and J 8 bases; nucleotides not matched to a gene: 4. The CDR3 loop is CASSYGQDSPLHF. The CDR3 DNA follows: TGTGCCAGCAGCTACGGACAGGATTCACCCCTCCACTTT.

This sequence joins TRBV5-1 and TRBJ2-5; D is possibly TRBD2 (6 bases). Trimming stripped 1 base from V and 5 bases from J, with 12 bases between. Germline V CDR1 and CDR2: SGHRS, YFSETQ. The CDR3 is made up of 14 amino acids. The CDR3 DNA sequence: TGCGCCAGCAGCTTGTCGGGGGAACGGGAGACCCAGTACTTC. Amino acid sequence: CASSLSGERETQYF. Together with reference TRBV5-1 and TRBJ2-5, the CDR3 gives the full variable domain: KAGVTQTPRYLIKTRGQQVTLSCSPISGHRSVSWYQQTPGQGLQFLFEYFSETQRNKGNFPGRFSGRQFSNSRSEMNVSTLELGDSALYLCASSLSGERETQYFGPGTRLLVL.

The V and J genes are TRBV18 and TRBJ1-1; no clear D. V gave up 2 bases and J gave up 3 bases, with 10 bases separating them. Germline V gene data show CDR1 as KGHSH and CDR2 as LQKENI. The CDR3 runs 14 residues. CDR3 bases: TGTGCCAGCTCACCAGGGTCGACTCACACTGAAGCTTTCTTT. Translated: CASSPGSTHTEAFF.

The CDR3 region is CASSRTGADSQPQHF. CDR3 DNA sequence: TGTGCCAGCAGCCGGACAGGGGCCGATAGTCAGCCCCAGCATTTT. The chain couples TRBV7-9 to TRBJ1-5; 9 bases fit TRBD1. CDR3 length equals 15 residues. V trimming: 5 bases; J trimming: 6 bases; junction bases outside the gene matches: 8. Germline CDR1 and CDR2: SEHNR and FQNEAQ (reference sequence).

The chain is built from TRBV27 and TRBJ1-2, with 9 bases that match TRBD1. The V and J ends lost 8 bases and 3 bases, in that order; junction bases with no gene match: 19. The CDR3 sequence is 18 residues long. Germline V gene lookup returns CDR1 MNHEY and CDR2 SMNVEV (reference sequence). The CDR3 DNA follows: TGTGCCAGCGGCGGCGGCGTAAACAGGGGGCTGTTCGACTATGGCTACACCTTC. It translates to CASGGGVNRGLFDYGYTF.

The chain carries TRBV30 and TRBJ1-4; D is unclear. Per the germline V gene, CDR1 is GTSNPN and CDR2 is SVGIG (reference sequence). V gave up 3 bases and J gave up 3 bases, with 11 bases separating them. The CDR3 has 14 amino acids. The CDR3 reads CAWSPAGSNEKLFF. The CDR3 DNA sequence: TGTGCCTGGAGCCCGGCAGGCTCTAATGAAAAACTGTTTTTT.

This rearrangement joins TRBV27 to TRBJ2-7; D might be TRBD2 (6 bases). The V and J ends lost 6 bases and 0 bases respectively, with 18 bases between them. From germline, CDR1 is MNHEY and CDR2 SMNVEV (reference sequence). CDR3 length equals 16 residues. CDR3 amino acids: CASSSLPQRASYEQYF. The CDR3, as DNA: TGTGCCAGCAGCTCCTTACCCCAGCGGGCCTCCTACGAGCAGTACTTC.

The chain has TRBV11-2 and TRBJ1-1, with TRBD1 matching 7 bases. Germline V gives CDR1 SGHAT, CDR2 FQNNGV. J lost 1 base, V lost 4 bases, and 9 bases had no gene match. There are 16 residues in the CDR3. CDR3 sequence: CASSSQSGTANTEAFF. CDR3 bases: TGTGCCAGCAGCTCTCAATCCGGGACAGCGAACACTGAAGCTTTCTTT.

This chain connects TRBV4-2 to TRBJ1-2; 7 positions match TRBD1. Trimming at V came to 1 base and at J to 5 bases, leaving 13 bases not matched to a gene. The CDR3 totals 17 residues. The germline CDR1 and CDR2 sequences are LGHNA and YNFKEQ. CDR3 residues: CASSQVQVSGGRYGYTF. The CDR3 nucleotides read TGTGCCAGCAGCCAAGTTCAAGTGTCAGGGGGGAGGTATGGCTACACCTTC.

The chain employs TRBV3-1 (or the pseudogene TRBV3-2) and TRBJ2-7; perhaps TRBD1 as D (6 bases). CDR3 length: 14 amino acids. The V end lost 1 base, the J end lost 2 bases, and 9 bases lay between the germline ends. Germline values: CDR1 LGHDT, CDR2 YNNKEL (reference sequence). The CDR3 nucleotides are TGTGCCAGCAGCCAAGGGACAGTGGCCTACGAGCAGTACTTC. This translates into CASSQGTVAYEQYF.